This T cell receptor beta chain was recorded in a study of blood T cell repertoires in COVID-19. Across the study: Both acute and convalescent COVID-19 samples were obtained from the United States, Italy and Spain. Sample material is recorded as cDNA or gDNA derived from T cells, B-cell-depleted T cells, or PBMCs.

Under the authors' procedure: Reference gene primer amplification gave estimated nucleated cell counts. TCRdb keeps only in-frame clones here, not all; method: immunoSEQ multiplex PCR. D and trimming were read from the DNA, whereas the V and J calls and clone size are those reported in that table. The sample records under 350,000 clones, approximately 90% being singletons. Sequencing was carried out using peripheral blood. This clonotype was obtained from a man aged 35 to 55 with acute or convalescent COVID-19.

CDR3 in DNA: TGTGCCACCAGCGGGGGACAGGGGTTCTACAATGAGCAGTTCTTC. It translates to CATSGGQGFYNEQFF. This rearrangement joins TRBV15 to TRBJ2-1, with 10 bases identical to TRBD1. Germline CDR1 reads LNHNV; CDR2 reads YYDKDF (reference sequence). The CDR3 sequence is 15 residues long. V lost 5 bases to trimming and J lost 3 bases; unmatched junction nucleotides: 4.